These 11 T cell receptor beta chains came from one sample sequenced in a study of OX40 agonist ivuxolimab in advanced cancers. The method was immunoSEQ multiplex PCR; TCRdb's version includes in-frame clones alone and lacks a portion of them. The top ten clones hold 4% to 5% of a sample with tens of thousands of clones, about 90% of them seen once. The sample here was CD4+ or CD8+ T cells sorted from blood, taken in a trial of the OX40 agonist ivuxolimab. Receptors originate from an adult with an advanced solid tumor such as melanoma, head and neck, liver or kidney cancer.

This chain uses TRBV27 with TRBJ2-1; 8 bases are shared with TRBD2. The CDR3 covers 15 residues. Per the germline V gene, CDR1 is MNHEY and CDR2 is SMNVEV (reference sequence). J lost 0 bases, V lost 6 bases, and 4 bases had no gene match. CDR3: CASSPSGGSYNEQFF. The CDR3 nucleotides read TGTGCCAGCAGCCCCAGCGGGGGCTCCTACAATGAGCAGTTCTTC.

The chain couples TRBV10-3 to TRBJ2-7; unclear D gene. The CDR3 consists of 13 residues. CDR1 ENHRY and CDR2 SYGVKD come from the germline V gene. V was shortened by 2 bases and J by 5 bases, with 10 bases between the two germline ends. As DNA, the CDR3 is TGTGCCATCAGTGAGCCGAACAGCCACGAGCAGTACGTC. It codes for CAISEPNSHEQYV.

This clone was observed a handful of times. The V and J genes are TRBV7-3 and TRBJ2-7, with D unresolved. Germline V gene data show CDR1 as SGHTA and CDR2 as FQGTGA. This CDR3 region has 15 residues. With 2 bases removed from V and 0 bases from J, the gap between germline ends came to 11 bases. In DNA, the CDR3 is TGTGCCAGCAGCTTACATGGGGATTTCTCCTACGAGCAGTACTTC. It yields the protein CASSLHGDFSYEQYF.

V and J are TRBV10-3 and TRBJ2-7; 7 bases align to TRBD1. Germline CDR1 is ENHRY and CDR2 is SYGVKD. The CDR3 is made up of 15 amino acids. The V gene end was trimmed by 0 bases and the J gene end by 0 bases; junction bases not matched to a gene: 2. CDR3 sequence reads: CAISESQGSSYEQYF. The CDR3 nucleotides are TGTGCCATCAGTGAGTCACAGGGGAGCTCCTACGAGCAGTACTTC.

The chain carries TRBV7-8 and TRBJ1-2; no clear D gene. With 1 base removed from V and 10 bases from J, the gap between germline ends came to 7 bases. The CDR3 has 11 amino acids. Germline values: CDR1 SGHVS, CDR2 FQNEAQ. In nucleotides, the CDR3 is TGTGCCAGCAGCTTAGGACTGGACTACACCTTC. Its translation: CASSLGLDYTF.

The CDR3 loop reads CAIRDSNPDTQYF. CDR3 coding DNA: TGTGCCATCAGGGACAGCAACCCAGATACGCAGTATTTT. The genes are TRBV10-3 and TRBJ2-3; D might be TRBD1 (6 bases). Looked up from germline, CDR1 is ENHRY and CDR2 is SYGVKD. CDR3 size: 13 residues. The germline V and J ends were trimmed by 6 bases and 4 bases, with 11 bases remaining between them.

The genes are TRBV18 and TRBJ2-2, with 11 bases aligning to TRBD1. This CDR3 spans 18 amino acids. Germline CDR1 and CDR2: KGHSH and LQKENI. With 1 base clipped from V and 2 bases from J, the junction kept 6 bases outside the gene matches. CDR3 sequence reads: CASSPLPGTGGNTGELFF. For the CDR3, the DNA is TGTGCCAGCTCACCACTTCCCGGGACAGGGGGTAACACCGGGGAGCTGTTTTTT.

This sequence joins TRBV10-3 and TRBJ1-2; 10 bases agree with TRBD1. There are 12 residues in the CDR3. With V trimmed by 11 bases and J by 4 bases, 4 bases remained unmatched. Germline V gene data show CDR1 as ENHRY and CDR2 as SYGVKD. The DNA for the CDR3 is TGTGCCGGGGGACAGGGGATCTATGGCTACACCTTC. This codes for CAGGQGIYGYTF.

CDR3 in amino acids: CASSENGGGTDTQYF. Written as DNA, the CDR3 is TGTGCCAGCAGTGAAAATGGAGGAGGGACGGATACGCAGTATTTT. The V call is TRBV6-4, the J call TRBJ2-3; D perhaps matches TRBD2 (6 bases). The CDR3 spans 15 residues. V dropped 3 bases and J dropped 6 bases, with 16 bases sitting between them. Germline V gene sequence: CDR1 MRHNA, CDR2 SNTAGT.

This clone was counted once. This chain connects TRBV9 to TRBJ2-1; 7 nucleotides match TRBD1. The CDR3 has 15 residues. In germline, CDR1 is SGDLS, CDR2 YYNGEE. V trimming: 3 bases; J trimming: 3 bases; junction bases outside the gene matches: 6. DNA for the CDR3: TGTGCCAGCAGCGCCCCAGGGGGTATCTACAATGAGCAGTTCTTC. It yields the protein CASSAPGGIYNEQFF. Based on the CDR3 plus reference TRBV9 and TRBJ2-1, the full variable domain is DSGVTQTPKHLITATGQRVTLRCSPRSGDLSVYWYQQSLDQGLQFLIQYYNGEERAKGNILERFSAQQFPDLHSELNLSSLELGDSALYFCASSAPGGIYNEQFFGPGTRLTVL.

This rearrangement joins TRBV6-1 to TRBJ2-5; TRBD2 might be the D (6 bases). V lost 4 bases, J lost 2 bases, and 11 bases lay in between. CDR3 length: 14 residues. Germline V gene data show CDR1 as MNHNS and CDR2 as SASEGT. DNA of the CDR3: TGTGCCAGCAGTGGATTGGGGGGACAAGAGACCCAGTACTTC. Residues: CASSGLGGQETQYF.